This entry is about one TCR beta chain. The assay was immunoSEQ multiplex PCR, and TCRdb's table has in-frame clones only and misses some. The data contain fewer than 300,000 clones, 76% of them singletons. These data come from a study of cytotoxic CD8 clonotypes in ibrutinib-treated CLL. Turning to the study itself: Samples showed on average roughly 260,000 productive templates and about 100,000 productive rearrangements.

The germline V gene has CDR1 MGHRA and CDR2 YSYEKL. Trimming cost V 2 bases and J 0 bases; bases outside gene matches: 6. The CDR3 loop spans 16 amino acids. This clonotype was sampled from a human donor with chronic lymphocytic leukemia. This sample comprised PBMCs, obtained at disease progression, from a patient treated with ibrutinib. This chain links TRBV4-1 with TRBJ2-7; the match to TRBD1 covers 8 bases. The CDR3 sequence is CASSQTGGPSSYEQYF. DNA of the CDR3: TGCGCCAGCAGCCAAACAGGGGGACCGAGCTCCTACGAGCAGTACTTC.